Given below is one T cell receptor beta chain in context. Its specificity is not known. Multiplex touch-down PCR with TRB-A/B primers amplified rearranged V-D-J TRB sequences. TCRdb redid the calling of the multiplex PCR reads with MiXCR, one entry per CDR3 protein. The table has 11,000 or so distinct CDR3 sequences, around 25% seen once; the top ten hold about 2.1%. The data stem from a study of T cell repertoires in aging, cancer and after chemotherapy. For the study at large: Clear clonal overlap appeared across healthy donor samples taken over several months to years.

Overall study findings and caveats: Untreated cancer patients had significantly lower blood TCR diversity than age-matched healthy donors. Median generation probability rose over the chemotherapy interval in each cancer cohort, suggesting rebound thymic output. In healthy donors, age-related TCR diversity loss mainly reflected lost richness.

Peripheral blood genomic DNA, not sorted cells or RNA, was the template. The ends were cut back, 6 bases at V and 2 bases at J, with 17 bases in the middle. The CDR3 sequence is 16 residues long. Germline V gene lookup returns CDR1 SNHLY and CDR2 FYNNEI. Sequencing was done on a sample of blood. This chain connects TRBV2 to TRBJ1-3, with a weak D call TRBD1 (6 bases). The clonotype was recovered from a human donor in good health. The CDR3 reads CASRTGRGRTGNTIYF. The DNA of the CDR3 is TGTGCCAGCAGAACAGGGCGGGGTCGAACTGGAAACACCATATATTTT.